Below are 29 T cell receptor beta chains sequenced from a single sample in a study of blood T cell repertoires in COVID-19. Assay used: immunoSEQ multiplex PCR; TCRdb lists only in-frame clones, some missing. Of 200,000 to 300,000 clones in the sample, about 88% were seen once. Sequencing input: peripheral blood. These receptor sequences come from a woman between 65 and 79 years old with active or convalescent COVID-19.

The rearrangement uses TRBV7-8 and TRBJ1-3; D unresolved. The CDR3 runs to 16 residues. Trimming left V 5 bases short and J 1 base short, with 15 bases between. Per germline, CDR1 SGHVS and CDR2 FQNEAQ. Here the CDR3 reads CASSHIGRDSGNTIYF. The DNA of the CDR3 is TGTGCCAGCAGCCATATAGGGAGGGATTCTGGAAACACCATATATTTT. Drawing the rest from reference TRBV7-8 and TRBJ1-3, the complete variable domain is GAGVSQSPRYKVAKRGQDVALRCDPISGHVSLFWYQQALGQGPEFLTYFQNEAQLDKSGLPSDRFFAERPEGSVSTLKIQRTQQEDSAVYLCASSHIGRDSGNTIYFGEGSWLTVV.

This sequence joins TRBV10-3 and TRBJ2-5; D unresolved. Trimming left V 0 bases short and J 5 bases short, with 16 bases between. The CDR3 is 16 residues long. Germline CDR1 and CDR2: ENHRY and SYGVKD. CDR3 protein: CAISESIPHGEETQYF. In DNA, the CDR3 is TGTGCCATCAGTGAGTCAATTCCTCATGGTGAGGAGACCCAGTACTTC.

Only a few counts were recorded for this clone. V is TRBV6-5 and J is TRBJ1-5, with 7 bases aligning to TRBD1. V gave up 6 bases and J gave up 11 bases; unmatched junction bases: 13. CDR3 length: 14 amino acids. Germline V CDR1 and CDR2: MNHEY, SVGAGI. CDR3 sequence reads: CASSFGQEGEAQHF. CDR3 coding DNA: TGTGCCAGCAGCTTTGGACAGGAGGGGGAAGCCCAGCATTTT.

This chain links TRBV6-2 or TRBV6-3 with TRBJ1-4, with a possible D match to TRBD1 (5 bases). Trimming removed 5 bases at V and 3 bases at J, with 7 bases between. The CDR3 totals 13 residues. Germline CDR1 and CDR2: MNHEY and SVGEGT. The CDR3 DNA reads TGTGCCAGCAGTCGACAGCCTAATGAAAAACTGTTTTTT. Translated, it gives CASSRQPNEKLFF.

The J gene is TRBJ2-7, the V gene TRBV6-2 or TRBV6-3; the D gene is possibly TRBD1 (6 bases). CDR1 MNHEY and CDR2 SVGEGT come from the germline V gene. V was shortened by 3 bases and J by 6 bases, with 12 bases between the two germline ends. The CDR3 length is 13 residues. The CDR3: CASSYYTGSEQYF. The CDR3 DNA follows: TGTGCCAGCAGTTATTATACAGGGAGCGAGCAGTACTTC.

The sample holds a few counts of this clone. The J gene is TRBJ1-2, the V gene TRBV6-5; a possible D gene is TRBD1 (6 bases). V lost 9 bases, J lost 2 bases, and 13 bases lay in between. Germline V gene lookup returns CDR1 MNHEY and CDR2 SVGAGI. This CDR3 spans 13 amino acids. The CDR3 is CASKRGTNYGYTF. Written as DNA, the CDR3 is TGTGCCAGTAAGAGGGGGACGAACTATGGCTACACCTTC.

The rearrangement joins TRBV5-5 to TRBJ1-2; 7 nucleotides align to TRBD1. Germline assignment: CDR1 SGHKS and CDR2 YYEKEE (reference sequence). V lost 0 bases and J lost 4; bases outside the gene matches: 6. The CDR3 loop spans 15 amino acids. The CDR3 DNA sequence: TGTGCCAGCAGCTTGGCCTGGGACAGAAGCTATGGCTACACCTTC. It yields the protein CASSLAWDRSYGYTF.

Here the CDR3 reads CASSPGGDNSPLHF. The CDR3 DNA reads TGTGCCAGCTCCCCCGGGGGGGATAATTCACCCCTCCACTTT. The gene calls are TRBV3-1 (or the pseudogene TRBV3-2) and TRBJ1-6; tentatively, D is TRBD1 (5 bases). CDR1 LGHDT and CDR2 YNNKEL come from the germline V gene (reference sequence). V lost 8 bases and J lost 5, with 13 bases in between. The CDR3 has 14 residues.

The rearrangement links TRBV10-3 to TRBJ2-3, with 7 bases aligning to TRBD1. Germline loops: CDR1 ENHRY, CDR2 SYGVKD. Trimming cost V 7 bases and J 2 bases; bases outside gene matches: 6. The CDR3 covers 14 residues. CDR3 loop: CAITGDRNTDTQYF. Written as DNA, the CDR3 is TGTGCCATCACAGGGGACAGAAACACAGATACGCAGTATTTT.

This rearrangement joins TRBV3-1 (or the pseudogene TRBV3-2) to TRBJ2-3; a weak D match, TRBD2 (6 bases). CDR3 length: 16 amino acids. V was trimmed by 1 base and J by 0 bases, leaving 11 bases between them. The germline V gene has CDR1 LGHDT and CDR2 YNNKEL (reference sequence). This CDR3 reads CASSQVAGPSTDTQYF. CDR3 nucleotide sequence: TGTGCCAGCAGCCAAGTTGCGGGGCCTAGCACAGATACGCAGTATTTT.

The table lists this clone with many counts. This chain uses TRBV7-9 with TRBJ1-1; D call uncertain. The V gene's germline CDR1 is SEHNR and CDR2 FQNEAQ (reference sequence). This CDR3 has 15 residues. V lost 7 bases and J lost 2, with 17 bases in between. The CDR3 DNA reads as TGTGCCAGCAACACTTACTCCAGGATTAACACTGAAGCTTTCTTT. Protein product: CASNTYSRINTEAFF.

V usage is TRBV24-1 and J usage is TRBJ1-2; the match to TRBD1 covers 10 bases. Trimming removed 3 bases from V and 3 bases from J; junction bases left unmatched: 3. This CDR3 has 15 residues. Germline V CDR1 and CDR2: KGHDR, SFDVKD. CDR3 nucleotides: TGTGCCACCAGTGATCGGACAGGGGGGCACTATGGCTACACCTTC. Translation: CATSDRTGGHYGYTF.

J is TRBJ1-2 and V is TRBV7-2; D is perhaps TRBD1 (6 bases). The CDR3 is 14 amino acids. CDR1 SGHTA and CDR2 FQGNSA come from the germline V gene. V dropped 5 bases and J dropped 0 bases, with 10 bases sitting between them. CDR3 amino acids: CASSTWTANYGYTF. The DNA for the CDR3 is TGTGCCAGCAGCACTTGGACAGCTAACTATGGCTACACCTTC.

CDR3 loop: CASLRTDLYGYTF. The CDR3 DNA sequence: TGTGCCAGCCTCCGGACAGATCTATATGGCTACACCTTC. The chain carries TRBV2 and TRBJ1-2; tentatively, D is TRBD1 (6 bases). This CDR3 spans 13 amino acids. Trimming pared 8 bases from V and 5 bases from J, leaving 15 bases between. Germline V gene sequence: CDR1 SNHLY, CDR2 FYNNEI.

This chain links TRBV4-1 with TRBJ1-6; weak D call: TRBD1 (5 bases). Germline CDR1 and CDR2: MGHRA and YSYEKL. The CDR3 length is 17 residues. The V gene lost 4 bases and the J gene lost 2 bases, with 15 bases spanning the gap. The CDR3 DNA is TGCGCCAGCAGCCTTTCTGGGAGGGGTCCCTATAATTCACCCCTCCACTTT. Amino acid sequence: CASSLSGRGPYNSPLHF.

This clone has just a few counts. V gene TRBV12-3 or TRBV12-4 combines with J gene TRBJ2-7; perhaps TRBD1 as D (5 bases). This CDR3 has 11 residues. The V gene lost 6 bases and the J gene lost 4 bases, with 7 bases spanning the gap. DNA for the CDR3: TGTGCCAGCAGCCCAGGGTACGAGCAGTACTTC. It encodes CASSPGYEQYF.

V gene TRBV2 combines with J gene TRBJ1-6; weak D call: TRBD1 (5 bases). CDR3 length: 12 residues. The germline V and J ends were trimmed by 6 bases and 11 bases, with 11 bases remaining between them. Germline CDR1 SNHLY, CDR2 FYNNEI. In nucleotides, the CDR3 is TGTGCCAGCAGGCTACAGGACCCACCCCTCCACTTT. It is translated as CASRLQDPPLHF.

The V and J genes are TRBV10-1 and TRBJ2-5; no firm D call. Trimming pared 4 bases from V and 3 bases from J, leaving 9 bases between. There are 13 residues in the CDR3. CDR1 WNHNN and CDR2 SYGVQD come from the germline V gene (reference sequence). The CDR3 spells CASSGRYEETQYF. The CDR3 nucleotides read TGCGCCAGCAGTGGTCGGTACGAAGAGACCCAGTACTTC.

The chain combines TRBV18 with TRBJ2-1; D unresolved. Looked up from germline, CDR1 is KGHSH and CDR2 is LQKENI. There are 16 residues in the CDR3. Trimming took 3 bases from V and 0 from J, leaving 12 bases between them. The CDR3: CASSPPGVSSYNEQFF. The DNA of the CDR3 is TGTGCCAGCTCACCTCCCGGTGTGAGCTCCTACAATGAGCAGTTCTTC.

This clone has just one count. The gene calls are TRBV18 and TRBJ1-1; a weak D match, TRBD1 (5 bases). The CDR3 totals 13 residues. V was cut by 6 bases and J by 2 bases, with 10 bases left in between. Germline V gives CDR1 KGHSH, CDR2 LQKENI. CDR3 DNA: TGTGCCAGCTCGACCAGGGAAAACACTGAAGCTTTCTTT. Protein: CASSTRENTEAFF. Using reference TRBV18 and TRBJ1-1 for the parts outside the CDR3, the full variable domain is NAGVMQNPRHLVRRRGQEARLRCSPMKGHSHVYWYRQLPEEGLKFMVYLQKENIIDESGMPKERFSAEFPKEGPSILRIQQVVRGDSAAYFCASSTRENTEAFFGQGTRLTVV.

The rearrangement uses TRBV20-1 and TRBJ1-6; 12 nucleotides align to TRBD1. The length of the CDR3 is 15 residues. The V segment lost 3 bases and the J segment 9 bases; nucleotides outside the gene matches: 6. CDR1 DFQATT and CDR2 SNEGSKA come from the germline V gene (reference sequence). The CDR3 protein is CSASLRDRGLSPLHF. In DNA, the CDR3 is TGCAGTGCTAGTCTCCGGGACAGGGGGCTTTCACCCCTCCACTTT.

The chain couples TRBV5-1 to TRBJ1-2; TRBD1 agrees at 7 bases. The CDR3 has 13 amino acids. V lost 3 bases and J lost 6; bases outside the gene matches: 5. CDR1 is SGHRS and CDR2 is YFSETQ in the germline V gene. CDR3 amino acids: CASSYGTVHGYTF. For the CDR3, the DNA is TGCGCCAGCAGCTACGGGACAGTGCATGGCTACACCTTC. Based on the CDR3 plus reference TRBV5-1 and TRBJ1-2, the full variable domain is KAGVTQTPRYLIKTRGQQVTLSCSPISGHRSVSWYQQTPGQGLQFLFEYFSETQRNKGNFPGRFSGRQFSNSRSEMNVSTLELGDSALYLCASSYGTVHGYTFGSGTRLTVV.

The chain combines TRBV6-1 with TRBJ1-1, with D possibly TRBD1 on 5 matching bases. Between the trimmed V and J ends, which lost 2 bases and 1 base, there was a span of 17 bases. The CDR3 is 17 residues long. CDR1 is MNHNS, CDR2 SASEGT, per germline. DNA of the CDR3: TGTGCCAGCAGTGAAAGGCGATGGGGCAGGGAGAACACTGAAGCTTTCTTT. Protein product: CASSERRWGRENTEAFF.

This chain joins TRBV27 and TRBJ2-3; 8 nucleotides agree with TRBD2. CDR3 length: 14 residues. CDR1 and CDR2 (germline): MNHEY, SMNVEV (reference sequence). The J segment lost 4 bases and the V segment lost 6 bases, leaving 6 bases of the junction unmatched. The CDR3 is CASSSGTRADTQYF. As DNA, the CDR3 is TGTGCCAGCAGCTCCGGGACTAGAGCAGATACGCAGTATTTT.

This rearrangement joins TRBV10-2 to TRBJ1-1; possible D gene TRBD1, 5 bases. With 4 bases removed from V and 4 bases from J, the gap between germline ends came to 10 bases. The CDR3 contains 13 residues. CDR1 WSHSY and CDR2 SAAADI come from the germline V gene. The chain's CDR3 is CASSGTTSTEAFF. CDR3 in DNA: TGCGCCAGCAGTGGGACAACGAGCACTGAAGCTTTCTTT.

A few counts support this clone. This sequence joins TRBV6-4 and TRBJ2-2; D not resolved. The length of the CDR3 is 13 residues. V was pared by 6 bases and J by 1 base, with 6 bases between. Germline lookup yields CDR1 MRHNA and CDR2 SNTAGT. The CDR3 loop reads CASRTQNTGELFF. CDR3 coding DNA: TGTGCCAGCAGGACACAGAACACCGGGGAGCTGTTTTTT.

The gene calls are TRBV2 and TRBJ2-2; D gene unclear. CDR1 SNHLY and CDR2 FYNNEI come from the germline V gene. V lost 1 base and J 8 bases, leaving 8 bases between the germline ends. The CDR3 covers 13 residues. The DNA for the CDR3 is TGTGCCAGCAGTGAAGATCCCCCGGGGGAGCTGTTTTTT. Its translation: CASSEDPPGELFF.

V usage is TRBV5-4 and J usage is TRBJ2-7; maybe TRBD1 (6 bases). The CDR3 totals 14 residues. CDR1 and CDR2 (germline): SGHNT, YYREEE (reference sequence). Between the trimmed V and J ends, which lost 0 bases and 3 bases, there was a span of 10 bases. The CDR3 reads CASSLEGVNYEQYF. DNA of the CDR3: TGTGCCAGCAGCTTGGAGGGGGTCAACTACGAGCAGTACTTC.

The CDR3 protein is CSVEGASLGNTIYF. The CDR3 bases are TGCAGCGTTGAAGGGGCCAGCCTTGGAAACACCATATATTTT. The chain has TRBV29-1 and TRBJ1-3; D unclear. This CDR3 comprises 14 residues. The germline V gene has CDR1 SQVTM and CDR2 ANQGSEA. The V and J ends lost 1 base and 3 bases respectively, with 10 bases between them.